Below, 23 T cell receptor beta chains from the same sample are listed, as sequenced in a study of shared clonotypes between healthy human individuals (TCRdb year 2020). The library relied on the immunoSEQ multiplex PCR assay. Held by TCRdb, this immuneACCESS table contains in-frame sequences only and omits some clones. Under half of the omission traces to an unresolved V gene where checked; the cause of the rest is unknown. Counted in this sample were 2 million to 2.5 million clones; approximately 95% of them appeared once. The leading ten clones occupy approximately 0.13% of the sample. The sequencing sample was made of naive CD4+ T cells sorted from blood. The cell subset or site label, read with the paper, signifies: CD45RA+ positively selected. The receptors shown here come from a man between 18 and 35 years old in good health.

In its sample, this clone was seen once. The chain employs TRBV29-1 and TRBJ2-7; 10 bases are shared with TRBD2. Trimming at V came to 0 bases and at J to 3 bases, leaving 14 bases not matched to a gene. The CDR3 extends over 18 amino acids. Germline V lookup: CDR1 SQVTM, CDR2 ANQGSEA. The CDR3 nucleotides read TGCAGCGTTGAAGATCGGACGTGGAGGGCTAGCGGGGGCTACGAGCAGTACTTC. Translated, it gives CSVEDRTWRASGGYEQYF.

The chain recombines TRBV6-4 with TRBJ2-2; maybe TRBD1 (6 bases). The CDR3 has 15 amino acids. The V gene's germline CDR1 is MRHNA and CDR2 SNTAGT. The ends were cut back, 5 bases at V and 5 bases at J, with 15 bases in the middle. As DNA, the CDR3 is TGTGCCAGCAGTCCGGGACATCTTGGGACCGGGGAGCTGTTTTTT. Protein sequence: CASSPGHLGTGELFF.

CDR3 amino acids: CASYSTAGEKLFF. CDR3 DNA: TGTGCCAGCTACAGTACAGCGGGTGAAAAACTGTTTTTT. This chain connects TRBV28 to TRBJ1-4; the D is unclear. V was clipped by 8 bases and J by 7 bases, with 14 bases between them. The CDR3 consists of 13 residues. The germline gives CDR1 MDHEN, CDR2 SYDVKM.

The chain uses TRBV6-1 and TRBJ2-1; tentatively, D is TRBD1 or TRBD2 (6 bases each). Germline CDR1 is MNHNS and CDR2 is SASEGT. V was clipped by 2 bases and J by 6 bases, with 20 bases between them. The CDR3 loop spans 17 amino acids. The CDR3 sequence: CASSESQGTFGGNEQFF. The CDR3 DNA follows: TGTGCCAGCAGTGAAAGCCAGGGGACTTTTGGAGGCAATGAGCAGTTCTTC.

This sequence joins TRBV18 and TRBJ2-5, with a tentative D call TRBD1 (5 bases). Germline V gene data show CDR1 as KGHSH and CDR2 as LQKENI. The V end lost 5 bases, the J end lost 5 bases, and 9 bases lay between the germline ends. This CDR3 comprises 12 residues. Here the CDR3 reads CASSDNRETQYF. CDR3 DNA: TGTGCCAGCTCAGATAACAGGGAGACCCAGTACTTC.

This chain links TRBV6-6 with TRBJ2-7, with 7 positions matching TRBD1. V was pared by 8 bases and J by 1 base, with 8 bases of the junction left unmatched. The germline V gene encodes CDR1 MNHNY and CDR2 SVGAGI (reference sequence). The length of the CDR3 is 14 residues. The CDR3 spells CASSRDSSSYEQYF. DNA of the CDR3: TGTGCCAGCTCCCGGGACAGCTCATCCTACGAGCAGTACTTC.

This chain links TRBV9 with TRBJ2-2, with D tentatively TRBD1 (6 bases). This CDR3 is built from 14 residues. In germline, CDR1 is SGDLS, CDR2 YYNGEE. The V and J ends lost 3 bases and 6 bases respectively, with 12 bases between them. CDR3 sequence: CASSGNRAAGELFF. The CDR3 region has the DNA TGTGCCAGCAGCGGTAACAGGGCTGCCGGGGAGCTGTTTTTT.

The gene calls are TRBV7-2 and TRBJ2-7; D unresolved. This CDR3 contains 13 residues. In germline, CDR1 is SGHTA, CDR2 FQGNSA. Trimming left V 1 base short and J 0 bases short, with 4 bases between. The CDR3 here is CASSLVISYEQYF. DNA of the CDR3: TGTGCCAGCAGCTTAGTGATCTCCTACGAGCAGTACTTC.

This chain links TRBV2 with TRBJ1-1; D might be TRBD1 (5 bases). This CDR3 has 11 residues. Trimming left V 11 bases short and J 4 bases short, with 11 bases between. Germline V lookup: CDR1 SNHLY, CDR2 FYNNEI. The CDR3 DNA is TGTGCCGGGGGTCTGGGCACTGAAGCTTTCTTT. Translating it yields CAGGLGTEAFF.

This clone was observed once. The chain joins TRBV28 to TRBJ1-1; TRBD1 might be the D (6 bases). The ends were cut back, 5 bases at V and 10 bases at J, with 23 bases in the middle. The length of the CDR3 is 15 residues. From germline, CDR1 is MDHEN and CDR2 SYDVKM. CDR3 region: CASSPRNTGPRGAFF. The CDR3 nucleotides read TGTGCCAGCAGTCCCAGAAATACAGGGCCCCGTGGAGCTTTCTTT.

In this sample, this clone turned up once. The chain links TRBV12-5 to TRBJ1-4; D might be TRBD1 (5 bases). CDR1 LGHNT and CDR2 FRNRAP come from the germline V gene. V was cut by 2 bases and J by 0 bases, with 13 bases left in between. The CDR3 length is 17 residues. The CDR3 protein is CASGLRGSTATNEKLFF. The CDR3 DNA reads as TGTGCTAGTGGTTTGAGGGGTTCTACCGCAACTAATGAAAAACTGTTTTTT.

This clone has more than one count but fewer than ten. Other DNA sequences from this sample encode an identical CDR3 as well. The chain links TRBV5-4 to TRBJ2-3; possibly TRBD1 for D (6 bases). Germline V CDR1 and CDR2: SGHNT, YYREEE (reference sequence). The V end was cut by 0 bases, the J end by 1 base, with 6 bases between. The CDR3 spans 14 residues. The CDR3 sequence is CASSLDRGTDTQYF. CDR3 nucleotides: TGTGCCAGCAGCTTGGACAGGGGCACAGATACGCAGTATTTT.

Notes on this clone: Other DNA sequences in this sample translate to the same CDR3. This sequence joins TRBV5-1 and TRBJ2-3; D gene uncertain. Looked up from germline, CDR1 is SGHRS and CDR2 is YFSETQ. V was shortened by 0 bases and J by 6 bases, with 8 bases between the two germline ends. The CDR3 sequence is 13 residues long. CDR3 residues: CASSLALVDTQYF. The CDR3 DNA reads as TGCGCCAGCAGCTTGGCCCTTGTGGATACGCAGTATTTT.

As DNA, the CDR3 is TGCAGCGCTATGAGGGGGCCCTACGAGCAGTACTTC. Translating gives CSAMRGPYEQYF. J is TRBJ2-7 and V is TRBV29-1, with 7 bases matching TRBD1. Germline-derived CDR1 and CDR2 are SQVTM and ANQGSEA. V dropped 7 bases and J dropped 2; count of bases not matched to a gene: 5. This CDR3 is built from 12 residues.

The chain joins TRBV6-6 to TRBJ2-4, with 7 bases matching TRBD2. With V trimmed by 2 bases and J by 6 bases, 7 bases remained unmatched. This CDR3 contains 15 residues. The V gene's germline CDR1 is MNHNY and CDR2 SVGAGI (reference sequence). The CDR3 sequence: CASSYTIPGGNIQYF. CDR3 DNA sequence: TGTGCCAGCAGTTACACCATCCCGGGGGGAAACATTCAGTACTTC.

V usage is TRBV19 and J usage is TRBJ1-5, with TRBD1 identical over 8 bases. The CDR3 runs to 21 residues. Looked up from germline, CDR1 is LNHDA and CDR2 is SQIVND (reference sequence). The V segment lost 7 bases and the J segment 0 bases; nucleotides outside the gene matches: 23. Here the CDR3 DNA reads TGTGCCAGTACCCCATCTAGGACAGGGCCCTCCAAGATATATAGCAATCAGCCCCAGCATTTT. The encoded protein is CASTPSRTGPSKIYSNQPQHF.

This chain uses TRBV7-2 with TRBJ1-2; 10 nucleotides agree with TRBD1. The CDR3 contains 16 residues. The trim removed 5 bases at V and 5 bases at J, leaving 11 bases unmatched. Germline lookup yields CDR1 SGHTA and CDR2 FQGNSA. This chain's CDR3 is CASSLDPGQGLYGYTF. The CDR3, as DNA: TGTGCCAGCAGCCTCGATCCGGGACAGGGGCTATATGGCTACACCTTC.

The chain's CDR3 is CASGYRSGNQPQHF. CDR3 bases: TGTGCCAGCGGATACAGATCAGGCAATCAGCCCCAGCATTTT. The rearrangement uses TRBV7-2 and TRBJ1-5; D gene unclear. Trimming left V 8 bases short and J 2 bases short, with 13 bases between. The CDR3 is 14 amino acids. Germline assignment: CDR1 SGHTA and CDR2 FQGNSA.

The chain is built from TRBV18 and TRBJ2-1; TRBD1 aligns across 9 bases. The germline V gene encodes CDR1 KGHSH and CDR2 LQKENI. CDR3 length: 17 residues. CDR3 bases: TGTGCGTCCCTCCCCGGAATCCGGGACAGGGTTAAAAATGAGCAGTTCTTC. Its protein product is CASLPGIRDRVKNEQFF. Full variable domain (missing parts from reference TRBV18 and TRBJ2-1): NAGVMQNPRHLVRRRGQEARLRCSPMKGHSHVYWYRQLPEEGLKFMVYLQKENIIDESGMPKERFSAEFPKEGPSILRIQQVVRGDSAAYFCASLPGIRDRVKNEQFFGPGTRLTVL.

To note about this clone: The same CDR3 can be traced to other DNA sequences in this sample. The chain employs TRBV7-9 and TRBJ1-2, with TRBD1 matching 7 bases. V was clipped by 6 bases and J by 4 bases; unmatched bases: 2. The CDR3 sequence is 12 residues long. Germline V lookup: CDR1 SEHNR, CDR2 FQNEAQ (reference sequence). The CDR3 coding sequence is TGTGCCAGCAGTCGGGACAGCTATGGCTACACCTTC. Amino acid sequence: CASSRDSYGYTF.

The chain uses TRBV12-5 and TRBJ2-7; TRBD2 is a possible D gene (7 bases). The length of the CDR3 is 15 residues. Germline values: CDR1 LGHNT, CDR2 FRNRAP. Trimming stripped 6 bases from V and 2 bases from J, with 17 bases between. This CDR3 is CASGTRRGGAYEQYF. CDR3 DNA: TGTGCTAGTGGCACTAGGAGAGGGGGGGCCTACGAGCAGTACTTC.

This clone showed up just once. At one end, the junction sequence differs from germline, possibly due to a read error. The chain joins TRBV7-7 to TRBJ1-1, with 8 bases identical to TRBD1. The CDR3 is made up of 20 amino acids. Germline CDR1 SSHAT, CDR2 FNYEAQ (reference sequence). CDR3 nucleotide sequence: TGTGCTAGCAGCGATAGCGGGGGGACAGGCGATACTTACCAGAACACTGAAGCTTTCTTT. It translates to CASSDSGGTGDTYQNTEAFF.

A single count supports this clone. The V and J genes are TRBV9 and TRBJ1-5; TRBD1 aligns across 7 bases. The CDR3 is 15 amino acids. Germline V gene data show CDR1 as SGDLS and CDR2 as YYNGEE. V shed 3 bases, J shed 4 bases, and the junction held 7 bases outside the gene matches. Written as DNA, the CDR3 is TGTGCCAGCAGCGCGTCAGGGGGTCAAAATCAGCCCCAGCATTTT. Translation gives CASSASGGQNQPQHF.